This T cell receptor (beta chain) was obtained from a study of T cell changes during pregnancy in multiple sclerosis. The CDR3 sequence is 17 residues long. Germline V lookup: CDR1 MGHRA, CDR2 YSYEKL. V lost 3 bases to trimming and J lost 1 base, with 18 bases between them. The data were produced by immunoSEQ multiplex PCR, yet TCRdb's version contains in-frame clones alone and is incomplete. The sample has about 44,000 clones; 80% to 90% are singletons. V and J are TRBV4-1 and TRBJ1-1; no clear D gene. The TCR sequence derives from a female donor with multiple sclerosis, enrolled in a pregnancy study. Sample: CD4+ T cells from peripheral blood mononuclear cells, taken after pregnancy. CDR3 DNA: TGCGCCAGCAGCCATCCAAGAAACCCAGATCCGAACACTGAAGCTTTCTTT. This translates into CASSHPRNPDPNTEAFF.